A selection of T cell receptor beta chains follows, all from one sample in a study of T-cell memory formation after mild COVID-19. TCRdb redid the calling of the 5' RACE reads with MiXCR, one entry per CDR3 protein. This table holds some 210,000 distinct CDR3 sequences, about 16% found once. Sequencing was carried out using PBMCs or a T cell subset sorted from them (not recorded which). The receptors shown here come from an adult woman who had mild COVID-19 (a few samples of this study predate the infection). Cell type and time point are not known. Each CDR3 is given with its conserved first and last residue. The order of the fields is CDR3 DNA, CDR3 protein, J gene, clone size, D gene, V gene. D genes are given only for firm matches. Clone size appears in some rows only: once, few, many, or a class for an expanded clone.

DNA: TGCAGCGTTGAACTAGATTACTTCGACAATGAGCAGTTCTTC
CDR3: CSVELDYFDNEQFF
J: TRBJ2-1
size: few
D: NA
V: TRBV29-1

DNA: TGTGCCAGCAGTACTGGGCAGCTCAGCTACGAGCAGTACTTC
CDR3: CASSTGQLSYEQYF
J: TRBJ2-7
size: NA
D: NA
V: TRBV12-3/TRBV12-4

DNA: TGCGCCAGCAGCGAGAGGAGCTCCTACGAGCAGTACTTC
CDR3: CASSERSSYEQYF
J: TRBJ2-7
size: many
D: NA
V: TRBV5-1

DNA: TGTGCCAGCAGTCCCGAGCCAGCGGGAGGAACAGATACGCAGTATTTT
CDR3: CASSPEPAGGTDTQYF
J: TRBJ2-3
size: once
D: TRBD2
V: TRBV12-3/TRBV12-4

DNA: TGTGCCAGCAGTATTGGGACGAAAGAGACCCAGTACTTC
CDR3: CASSIGTKETQYF
J: TRBJ2-5
size: few
D: NA
V: TRBV12-3/TRBV12-4

DNA: TGTGCCAGCAGTGTCCGGGACGTGGGAGCTTTCTTT
CDR3: CASSVRDVGAFF
J: TRBJ1-1
size: NA
D: NA
V: TRBV25-1

DNA: TGTGCCAGCAGGACCGGGACAGGGGTTACCGGGGAGCTGTTTTTT
CDR3: CASRTGTGVTGELFF
J: TRBJ2-2
size: NA
D: TRBD1
V: TRBV6-1

DNA: TGTGCCAGTAGTACCCGGACTAGCGGGGGCGTAGATGAGCAGTTCTTC
CDR3: CASSTRTSGGVDEQFF
J: TRBJ2-1
size: few
D: TRBD2
V: TRBV19

DNA: TGTGCCAGCAGCCCTGTTCAGGGGCTCCAGTTCTTC
CDR3: CASSPVQGLQFF
J: TRBJ2-1
size: few
D: NA
V: TRBV7-3

DNA: TGTGCCAGCAGGCGAGTAGGCACCGGGGAGCTGTTTTTT
CDR3: CASRRVGTGELFF
J: TRBJ2-2
size: NA
D: NA
V: TRBV7-7

DNA: TGTGCCAGCAGCCCGGGCGGGGCAGGAACAGATACGCAGTATTTT
CDR3: CASSPGGAGTDTQYF
J: TRBJ2-3
size: NA
D: NA
V: TRBV7-6

DNA: TGTGCCAGCAGTTCGGTTAGGGGCTTGGTTGCCAAAAACATTCAGTACTTC
CDR3: CASSSVRGLVAKNIQYF
J: TRBJ2-4
size: NA
D: NA
V: TRBV12-3/TRBV12-4

DNA: TGTGCCAGCACCTCCCTGGGCTCCTACGAGCAGTACTTC
CDR3: CASTSLGSYEQYF
J: TRBJ2-7
size: few
D: NA
V: TRBV12-3/TRBV12-4

DNA: TGCAGCGAGAGAGCGGGGGTCCACACAGATACGCAGTATTTT
CDR3: CSERAGVHTDTQYF
J: TRBJ2-3
size: NA
D: TRBD2
V: TRBV29-1

DNA: TGTGCCAGCAGGTGGGGACAGTACAATGAGCAGTTCTTC
CDR3: CASRWGQYNEQFF
J: TRBJ2-1
size: many
D: TRBD1
V: TRBV6-1

DNA: TGTGCTAGTGGCCCGCGGGGGAGCTCCTACAATGAGCAGTTCTTC
CDR3: CASGPRGSSYNEQFF
J: TRBJ2-1
size: NA
D: TRBD2
V: TRBV12-5

DNA: TGTGCCAGCAGCCCGACCGGACAGGGTACCAATTCACCCCTCCACTTT
CDR3: CASSPTGQGTNSPLHF
J: TRBJ1-6
size: NA
D: TRBD1
V: TRBV7-9

DNA: TGCAGTGCACCCACAGGGACGGGCACAGATACGCAGTATTTT
CDR3: CSAPTGTGTDTQYF
J: TRBJ2-3
size: NA
D: NA
V: TRBV20-1

DNA: TGCGCCAGCAGCCCAGGTCGGGGAATCAGAAGGGAAAACGTCCTGACTTTC
CDR3: CASSPGRGIRRENVLTF
J: TRBJ2-6
size: NA
D: NA
V: TRBV4-1

DNA: TGTGCCAGCAGCTTAGATTTTACAGGAGGAAACACCATATATTTT
CDR3: CASSLDFTGGNTIYF
J: TRBJ1-3
size: NA
D: NA
V: TRBV11-2

DNA: TGTGCCACCAGTGACCCGACCCTAGCGGGGTTCTACAATGAGCAGTTCTTC
CDR3: CATSDPTLAGFYNEQFF
J: TRBJ2-1
size: many
D: TRBD2
V: TRBV24-1

DNA: TGTGCCAGCAGTTATTCGGGACTAGCGGGAGGAGATACGCAGTATTTT
CDR3: CASSYSGLAGGDTQYF
J: TRBJ2-3
size: NA
D: TRBD2
V: TRBV6-5

DNA: TGCAGCGTTGACCAGGGGCGGGAGACCCAGTACTTC
CDR3: CSVDQGRETQYF
J: TRBJ2-5
size: NA
D: NA
V: TRBV29-1

DNA: TGTGCCAGCAGCTTAGGGGCGGGGGCACACAATTTGTCACCCCTCCACTTT
CDR3: CASSLGAGAHNLSPLHF
J: TRBJ1-6
size: few
D: NA
V: TRBV7-2

DNA: TGTGCCAGCAGCTTTAATCAGCTAGCTAATCAGCCCCAGCATTTT
CDR3: CASSFNQLANQPQHF
J: TRBJ1-5
size: NA
D: NA
V: TRBV7-2

DNA: TGTGCCAGCAGCTTAGAGGGGACAGGGAGGGACACCATATATTTT
CDR3: CASSLEGTGRDTIYF
J: TRBJ1-3
size: NA
D: TRBD1
V: TRBV7-8

DNA: TGTGCCAGCAGTTACGGGGCTGAAGCTTTCTTT
CDR3: CASSYGAEAFF
J: TRBJ1-1
size: NA
D: NA
V: TRBV6-2/TRBV6-3

DNA: TGTGCCTGGAGCGGACTAGCGGGATCTGTCAATGAGCAGTTCTTC
CDR3: CAWSGLAGSVNEQFF
J: TRBJ2-1
size: few
D: TRBD2
V: TRBV30

DNA: TGCAGCACAAGACAGGGGCTGAACACTGAAGCTTTCTTT
CDR3: CSTRQGLNTEAFF
J: TRBJ1-1
size: NA
D: TRBD1
V: TRBV29-1

DNA: TGTGCCAGCAATAGCGGACAGGGGTCATACGAGCAGTACTTC
CDR3: CASNSGQGSYEQYF
J: TRBJ2-7
size: few
D: TRBD1
V: TRBV9

DNA: TGTGCCAGCAGCCCCCCCTCTGACGAGCAGTACTTC
CDR3: CASSPPSDEQYF
J: TRBJ2-7
size: NA
D: NA
V: TRBV9

DNA: TGCGCCAGCAGCTTCGACCCGGCCTCTGGAAACACCATATATTTT
CDR3: CASSFDPASGNTIYF
J: TRBJ1-3
size: few
D: NA
V: TRBV5-1

DNA: TGCGCCAGCGGGCGAATGGGTAACACCGGGGAGCTGTTTTTT
CDR3: CASGRMGNTGELFF
J: TRBJ2-2
size: NA
D: NA
V: TRBV5-1

DNA: TGTGCCAGCAGCCCTGTGGCAGGGGATACTGAAGCTTTCTTT
CDR3: CASSPVAGDTEAFF
J: TRBJ1-1
size: NA
D: NA
V: TRBV3-1

DNA: TGTGCCAGCAGCTTGGTCGACAGGGGGGAGACTGAAGCTTTCTTT
CDR3: CASSLVDRGETEAFF
J: TRBJ1-1
size: NA
D: TRBD1
V: TRBV5-6

DNA: TGTGCCAGCAGTTTAAAAACCCGAGAGACCCAGTACTTC
CDR3: CASSLKTRETQYF
J: TRBJ2-5
size: many
D: NA
V: TRBV12-3/TRBV12-4

DNA: TGTGCCAGCAGGCGTGGGATTAGCACAGATACGCAGTATTTT
CDR3: CASRRGISTDTQYF
J: TRBJ2-3
size: NA
D: NA
V: TRBV6-5

DNA: TGCAGTGCTAGAGACAGGCACACTGAAGCTTTCTTT
CDR3: CSARDRHTEAFF
J: TRBJ1-1
size: few
D: NA
V: TRBV20-1

DNA: TGTGCCAGCAGCTTATCGTTCGCGGGGGGAAACAATGAGCAGTTCTTC
CDR3: CASSLSFAGGNNEQFF
J: TRBJ2-1
size: NA
D: TRBD2
V: TRBV7-3

DNA: TGTGCCAGCAGTTACACCTCCCTCACAGATACGCAGTATTTT
CDR3: CASSYTSLTDTQYF
J: TRBJ2-3
size: NA
D: NA
V: TRBV6-5

DNA: TGCGCCAGCAGCCTACAGGGGGGCGAGACAGATACGCAGTATTTT
CDR3: CASSLQGGETDTQYF
J: TRBJ2-3
size: few
D: TRBD1
V: TRBV5-1

DNA: TGCGCCAGCAGCCTAGGGCAGGGGGCAACAGCTTACGAGCAGTACTTC
CDR3: CASSLGQGATAYEQYF
J: TRBJ2-7
size: few
D: TRBD1
V: TRBV4-1

DNA: TGTGCCAGCAGCTTTTACGCAGATACGCAGTATTTT
CDR3: CASSFYADTQYF
J: TRBJ2-3
size: NA
D: NA
V: TRBV7-8

DNA: TGTGCCAGCAGTCAAGTAATTTCGGACAGGGGTGATCCCTACGAGCAGTACTTC
CDR3: CASSQVISDRGDPYEQYF
J: TRBJ2-7
size: few
D: TRBD1
V: TRBV11-3

DNA: TGTGCCAGCAGTTTAAACAGGGGAAAAGAGACCCAGTACTTC
CDR3: CASSLNRGKETQYF
J: TRBJ2-5
size: NA
D: TRBD1
V: TRBV27

DNA: TGTGCCAGCATCCTTACAACTTACAGGGTAACTGAAGCTTTCTTT
CDR3: CASILTTYRVTEAFF
J: TRBJ1-1
size: few
D: NA
V: TRBV12-3/TRBV12-4

DNA: TGTGCCAGCAGCAAAAACAGGGATGAAGCTTTCTTT
CDR3: CASSKNRDEAFF
J: TRBJ1-1
size: NA
D: NA
V: TRBV6-1

DNA: TGTGCCAGCAGTGGCGTCGGGGGGGGGAATGAGCAGTTCTTC
CDR3: CASSGVGGGNEQFF
J: TRBJ2-1
size: few
D: TRBD2
V: TRBV6-4

DNA: TGTGCCAGCAGCCCGCGAAGGGATTCAGATACGCAGTATTTT
CDR3: CASSPRRDSDTQYF
J: TRBJ2-3
size: few
D: NA
V: TRBV9

DNA: TGTGCCAGCTCACCATCAACGGGAATCTACAATGAGCAGTTCTTC
CDR3: CASSPSTGIYNEQFF
J: TRBJ2-1
size: few
D: NA
V: TRBV18

DNA: TGTGCCAGCAGTTCGCCGGGACTCAACAATGAGCAGTTCTTC
CDR3: CASSSPGLNNEQFF
J: TRBJ2-1
size: NA
D: NA
V: TRBV6-5

DNA: TGTGCCAGCAGTCCCTGGACAGGGGGGTACGAGCAGTACTTC
CDR3: CASSPWTGGYEQYF
J: TRBJ2-7
size: NA
D: TRBD1
V: TRBV6-1

DNA: TGTGCCACCAGTGATTTGGGACAGGGGATAGATACGCAGTATTTT
CDR3: CATSDLGQGIDTQYF
J: TRBJ2-3
size: NA
D: TRBD1
V: TRBV24-1